The present TCR beta chain was sequenced within a study of T cell responses to AZD1222 COVID-19 vaccine. Profiled with immunoSEQ multiplex PCR; TCRdb holds only in-frame clones, not every one. The data contain 170,000 or so clones, just over 85% of them singletons. Regarding this clone: A read error may account for a junction end that differs from germline.

The V gene's germline CDR1 is GTSNPN and CDR2 SVGIG (reference sequence). The CDR3 totals 12 residues. The specimen comprised peripheral blood, sampled 28 days after the second AZD1222 dose. The chain couples TRBV30 to TRBJ2-7; D possibly corresponds to TRBD2 (6 bases). The source of this sequence is an adult who received the AZD1222 COVID-19 vaccine. The CDR3 protein is CAWLRDSNEQYF. CDR3 nucleotide sequence: TGTGCCTGGTTACGGGACTCCAACGAGCAGTACTTC.